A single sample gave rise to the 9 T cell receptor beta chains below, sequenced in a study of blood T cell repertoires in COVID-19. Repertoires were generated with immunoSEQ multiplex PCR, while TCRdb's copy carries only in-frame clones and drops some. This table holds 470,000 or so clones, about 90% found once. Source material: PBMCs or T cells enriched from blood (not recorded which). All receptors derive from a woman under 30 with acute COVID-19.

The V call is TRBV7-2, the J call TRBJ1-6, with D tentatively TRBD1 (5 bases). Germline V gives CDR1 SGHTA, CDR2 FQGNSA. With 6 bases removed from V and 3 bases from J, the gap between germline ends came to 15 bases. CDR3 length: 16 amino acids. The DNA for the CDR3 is TGTGCCAGCAGTCCACGGGGGGGAGACTATAATTCACCCCTCCACTTT. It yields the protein CASSPRGGDYNSPLHF.

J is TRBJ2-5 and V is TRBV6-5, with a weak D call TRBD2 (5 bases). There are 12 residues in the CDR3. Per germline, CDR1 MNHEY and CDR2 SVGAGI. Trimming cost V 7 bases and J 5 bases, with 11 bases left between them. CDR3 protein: CASMREWETQYF. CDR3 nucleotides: TGTGCCAGCATGAGGGAATGGGAGACCCAGTACTTC.

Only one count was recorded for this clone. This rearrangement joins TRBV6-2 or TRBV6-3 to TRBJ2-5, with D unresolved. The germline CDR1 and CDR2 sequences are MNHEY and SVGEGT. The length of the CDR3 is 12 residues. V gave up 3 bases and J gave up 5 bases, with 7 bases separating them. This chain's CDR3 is CASSYYGETQYF. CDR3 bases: TGTGCCAGCAGTTATTACGGGGAGACCCAGTACTTC.

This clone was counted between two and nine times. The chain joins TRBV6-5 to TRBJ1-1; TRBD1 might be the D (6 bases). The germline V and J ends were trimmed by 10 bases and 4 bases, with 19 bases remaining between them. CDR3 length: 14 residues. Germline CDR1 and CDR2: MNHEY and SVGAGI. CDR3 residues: CANALGTSGTEAFF. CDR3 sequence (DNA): TGTGCCAACGCACTCGGGACATCCGGCACTGAAGCTTTCTTT.

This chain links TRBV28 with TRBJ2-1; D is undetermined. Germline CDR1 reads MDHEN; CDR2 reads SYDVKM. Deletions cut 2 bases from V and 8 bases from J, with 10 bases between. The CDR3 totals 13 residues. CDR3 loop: CASSLTVLHEQFF. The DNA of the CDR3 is TGTGCCAGCAGTTTAACTGTGTTACATGAGCAGTTCTTC.

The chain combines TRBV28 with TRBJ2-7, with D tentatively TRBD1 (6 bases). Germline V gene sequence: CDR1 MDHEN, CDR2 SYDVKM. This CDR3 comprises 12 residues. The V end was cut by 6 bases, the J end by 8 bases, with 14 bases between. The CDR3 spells CASRLGGAQQYF. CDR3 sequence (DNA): TGTGCCAGCAGGCTAGGGGGAGCCCAGCAGTACTTC. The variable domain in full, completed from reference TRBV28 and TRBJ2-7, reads DVKVTQSSRYLVKRTGEKVFLECVQDMDHENMFWYRQDPGLGLRLIYFSYDVKMKEKGDIPEGYSVSREKKERFSLILESASTNQTSMYLCASRLGGAQQYFGPGTRLTVT.

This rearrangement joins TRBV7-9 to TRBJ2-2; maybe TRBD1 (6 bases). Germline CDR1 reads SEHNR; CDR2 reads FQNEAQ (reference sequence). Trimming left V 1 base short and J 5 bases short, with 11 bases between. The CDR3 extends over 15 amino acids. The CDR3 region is CASSLGWGQTGELFF. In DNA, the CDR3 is TGTGCCAGCAGCTTAGGTTGGGGACAAACCGGGGAGCTGTTTTTT.

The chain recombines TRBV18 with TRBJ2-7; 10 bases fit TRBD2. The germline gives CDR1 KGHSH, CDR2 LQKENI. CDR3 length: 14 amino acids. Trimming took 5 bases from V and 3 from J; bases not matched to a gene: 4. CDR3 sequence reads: CASSTTSGNYEQYF. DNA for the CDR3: TGTGCCAGCTCAACTACTAGCGGGAACTACGAGCAGTACTTC.

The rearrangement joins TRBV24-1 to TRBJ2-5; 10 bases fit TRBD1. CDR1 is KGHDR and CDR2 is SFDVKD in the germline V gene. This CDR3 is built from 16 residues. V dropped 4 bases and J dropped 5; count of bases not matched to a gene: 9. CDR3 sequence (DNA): TGTGCCACCAGTGACCCCGGGACAGGGGCAGAGGAGACCCAGTACTTC. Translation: CATSDPGTGAEETQYF.